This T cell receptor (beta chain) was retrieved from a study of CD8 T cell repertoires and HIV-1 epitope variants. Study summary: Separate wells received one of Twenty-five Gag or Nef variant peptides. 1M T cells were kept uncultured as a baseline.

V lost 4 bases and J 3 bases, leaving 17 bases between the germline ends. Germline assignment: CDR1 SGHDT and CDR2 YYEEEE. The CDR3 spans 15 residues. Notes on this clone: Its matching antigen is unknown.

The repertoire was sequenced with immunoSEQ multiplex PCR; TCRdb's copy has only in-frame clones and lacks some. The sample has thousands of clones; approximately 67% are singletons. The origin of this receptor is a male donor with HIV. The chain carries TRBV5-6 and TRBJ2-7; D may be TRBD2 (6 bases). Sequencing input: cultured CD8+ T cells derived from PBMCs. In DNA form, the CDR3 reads TGTGCCAGCAGCCGTTACGGGGGATCCCACTACGAGCAGTACTTC. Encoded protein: CASSRYGGSHYEQYF.